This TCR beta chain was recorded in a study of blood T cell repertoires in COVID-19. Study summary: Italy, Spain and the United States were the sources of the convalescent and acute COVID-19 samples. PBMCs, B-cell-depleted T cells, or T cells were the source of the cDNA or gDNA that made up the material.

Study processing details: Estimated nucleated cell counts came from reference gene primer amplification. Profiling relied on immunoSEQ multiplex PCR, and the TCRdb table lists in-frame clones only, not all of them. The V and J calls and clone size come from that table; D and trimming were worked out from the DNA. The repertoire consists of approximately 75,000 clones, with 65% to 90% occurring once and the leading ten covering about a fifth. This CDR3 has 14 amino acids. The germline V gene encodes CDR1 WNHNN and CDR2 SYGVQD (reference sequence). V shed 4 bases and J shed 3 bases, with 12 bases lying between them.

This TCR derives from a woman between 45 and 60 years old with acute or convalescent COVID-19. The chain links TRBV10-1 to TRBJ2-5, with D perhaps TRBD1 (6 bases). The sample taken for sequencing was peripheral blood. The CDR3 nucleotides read TGCGCCAGCAGTGCGAAGGACAGTGAAGAGACCCAGTACTTC. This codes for CASSAKDSEETQYF.